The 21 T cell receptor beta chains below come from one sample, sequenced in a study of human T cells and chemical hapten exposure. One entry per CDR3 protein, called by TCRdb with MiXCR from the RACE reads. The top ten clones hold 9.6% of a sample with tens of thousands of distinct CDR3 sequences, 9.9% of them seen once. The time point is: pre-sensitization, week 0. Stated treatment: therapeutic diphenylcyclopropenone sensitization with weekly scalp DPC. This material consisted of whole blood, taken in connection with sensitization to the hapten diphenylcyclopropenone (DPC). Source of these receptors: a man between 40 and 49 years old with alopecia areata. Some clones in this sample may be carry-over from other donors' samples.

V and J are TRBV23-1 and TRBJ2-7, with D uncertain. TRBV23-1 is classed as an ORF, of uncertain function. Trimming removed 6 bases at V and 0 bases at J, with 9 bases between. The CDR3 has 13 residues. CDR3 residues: CASSVKSSYEQYF. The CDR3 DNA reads TGCGCCAGCAGCGTCAAGAGCTCCTACGAGCAGTACTTC.

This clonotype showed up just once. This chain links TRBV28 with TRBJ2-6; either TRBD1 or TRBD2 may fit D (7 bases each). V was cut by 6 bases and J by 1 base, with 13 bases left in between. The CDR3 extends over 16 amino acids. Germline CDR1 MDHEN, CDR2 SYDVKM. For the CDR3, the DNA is TGTGCCAGCAGCCCAGGGGGGGCTTCTGGGGCCAACGTCCTGACTTTC. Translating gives CASSPGGASGANVLTF.

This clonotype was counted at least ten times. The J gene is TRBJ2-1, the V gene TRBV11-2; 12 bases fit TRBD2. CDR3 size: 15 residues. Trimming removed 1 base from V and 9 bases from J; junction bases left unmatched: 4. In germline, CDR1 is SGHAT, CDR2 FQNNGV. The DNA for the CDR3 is TGTGCCAGCAGCTTAGGACTAGCGGGAGTGTCTGAGCAGTTCTTC. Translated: CASSLGLAGVSEQFF.

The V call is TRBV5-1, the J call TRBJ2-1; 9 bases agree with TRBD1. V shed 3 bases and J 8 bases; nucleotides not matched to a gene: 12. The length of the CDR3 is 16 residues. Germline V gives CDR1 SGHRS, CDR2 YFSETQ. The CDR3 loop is CASSWGSGQGMHEQFF. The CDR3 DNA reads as TGCGCCAGCAGCTGGGGATCGGGACAGGGAATGCATGAGCAGTTCTTC.

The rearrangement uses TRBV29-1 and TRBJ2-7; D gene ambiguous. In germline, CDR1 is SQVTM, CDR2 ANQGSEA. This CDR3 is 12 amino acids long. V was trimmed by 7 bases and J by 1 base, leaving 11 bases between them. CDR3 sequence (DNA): TGCAGCGCCCACGACGGATCCTACGAGCAGTACTTC. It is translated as CSAHDGSYEQYF.

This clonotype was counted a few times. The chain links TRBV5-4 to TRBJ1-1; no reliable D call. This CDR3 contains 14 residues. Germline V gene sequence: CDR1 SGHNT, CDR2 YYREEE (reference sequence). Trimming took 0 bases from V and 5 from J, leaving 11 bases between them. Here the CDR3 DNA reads TGTGCCAGCAGCTTGGACTTGGGTAAGACTGAAGCTTTCTTT. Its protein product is CASSLDLGKTEAFF.

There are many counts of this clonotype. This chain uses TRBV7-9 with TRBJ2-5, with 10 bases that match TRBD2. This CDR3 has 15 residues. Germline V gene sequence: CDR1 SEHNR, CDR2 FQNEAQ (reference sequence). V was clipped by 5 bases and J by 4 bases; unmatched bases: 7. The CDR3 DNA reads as TGTGCCAGCAGCCCTCCTAGCGGGAGAGGAGAGACCCAGTACTTC. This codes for CASSPPSGRGETQYF.

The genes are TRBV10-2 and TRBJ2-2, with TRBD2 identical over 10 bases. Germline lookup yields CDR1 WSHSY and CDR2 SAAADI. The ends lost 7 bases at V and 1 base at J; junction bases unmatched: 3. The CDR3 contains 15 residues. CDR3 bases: TGCGCCAGCACTAGGACTAGCGGGAACACCGGGGAGCTGTTTTTT. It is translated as CASTRTSGNTGELFF.

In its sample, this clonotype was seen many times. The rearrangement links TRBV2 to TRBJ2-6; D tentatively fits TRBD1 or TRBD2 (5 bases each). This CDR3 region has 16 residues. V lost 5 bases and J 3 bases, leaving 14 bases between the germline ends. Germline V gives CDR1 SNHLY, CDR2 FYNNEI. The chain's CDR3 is CASSRDASYGANVLTF. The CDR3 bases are TGTGCCAGCAGTCGGGACGCCTCGTATGGGGCCAACGTCCTGACTTTC.

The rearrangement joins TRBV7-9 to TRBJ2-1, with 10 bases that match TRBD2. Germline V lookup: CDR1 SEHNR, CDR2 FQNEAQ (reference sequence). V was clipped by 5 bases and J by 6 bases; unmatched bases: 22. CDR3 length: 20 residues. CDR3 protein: CASSARGGWEKREGPNEQFF. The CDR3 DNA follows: TGTGCCAGCAGCGCCCGCGGCGGCTGGGAAAAGCGGGAGGGCCCCAATGAGCAGTTCTTC.

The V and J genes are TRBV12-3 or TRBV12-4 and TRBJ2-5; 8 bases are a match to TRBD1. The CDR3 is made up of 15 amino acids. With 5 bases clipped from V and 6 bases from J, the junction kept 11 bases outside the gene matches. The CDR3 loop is CASSPGQGEVKTQYF. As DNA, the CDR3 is TGTGCCAGCAGTCCCGGACAGGGTGAAGTGAAGACCCAGTACTTC.

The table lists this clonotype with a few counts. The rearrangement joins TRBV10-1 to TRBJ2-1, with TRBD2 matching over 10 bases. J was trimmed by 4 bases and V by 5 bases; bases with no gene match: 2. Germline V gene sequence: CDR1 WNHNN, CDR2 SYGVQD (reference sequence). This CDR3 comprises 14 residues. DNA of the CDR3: TGCGCCAGCAGTACTAGCGGGACTTACAATGAGCAGTTCTTC. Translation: CASSTSGTYNEQFF.

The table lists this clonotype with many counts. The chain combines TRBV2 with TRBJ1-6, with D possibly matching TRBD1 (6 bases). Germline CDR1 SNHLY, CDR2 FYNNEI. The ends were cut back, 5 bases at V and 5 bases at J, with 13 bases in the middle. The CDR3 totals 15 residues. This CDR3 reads CASSQQGTNNSPLHF. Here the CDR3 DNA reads TGTGCCAGCAGTCAACAGGGAACCAATAATTCACCCCTCCACTTT.

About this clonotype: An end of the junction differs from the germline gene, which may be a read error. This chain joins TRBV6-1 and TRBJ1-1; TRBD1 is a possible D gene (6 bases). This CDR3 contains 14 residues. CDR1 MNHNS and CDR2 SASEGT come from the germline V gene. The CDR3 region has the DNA TGTGCCAGCAGGACAACAGGGCTCCACACTGAAGTTTTCTTT. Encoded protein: CASRTTGLHTEVFF.

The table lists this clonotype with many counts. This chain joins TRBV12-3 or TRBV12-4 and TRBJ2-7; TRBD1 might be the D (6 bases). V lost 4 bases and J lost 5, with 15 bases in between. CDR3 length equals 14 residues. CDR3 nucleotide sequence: TGTGCCAGCAGTTCACAGGGTATCGTTGACGAGCAGTACTTC. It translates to CASSSQGIVDEQYF.

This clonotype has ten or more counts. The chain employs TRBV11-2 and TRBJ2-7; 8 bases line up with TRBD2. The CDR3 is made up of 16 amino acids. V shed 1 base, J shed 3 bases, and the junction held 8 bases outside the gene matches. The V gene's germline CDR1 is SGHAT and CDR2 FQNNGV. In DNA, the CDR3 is TGTGCCAGCAGCTTAGCTGGTGGAGCGGGAGTCTACGAGCAGTACTTC. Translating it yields CASSLAGGAGVYEQYF.

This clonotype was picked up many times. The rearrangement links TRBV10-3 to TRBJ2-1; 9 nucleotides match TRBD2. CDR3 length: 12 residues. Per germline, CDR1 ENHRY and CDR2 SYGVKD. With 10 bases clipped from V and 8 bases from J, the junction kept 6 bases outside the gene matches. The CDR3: CATGLANYEQFF. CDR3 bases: TGTGCCACGGGACTAGCAAACTATGAGCAGTTCTTC.

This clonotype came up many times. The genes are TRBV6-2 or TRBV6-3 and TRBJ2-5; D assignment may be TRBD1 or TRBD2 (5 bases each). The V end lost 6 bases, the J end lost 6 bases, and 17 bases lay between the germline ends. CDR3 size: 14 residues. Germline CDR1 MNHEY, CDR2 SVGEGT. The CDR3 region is CASSQERGRKTQYF. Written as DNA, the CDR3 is TGTGCCAGCAGCCAGGAGAGGGGAAGGAAGACCCAGTACTTC.

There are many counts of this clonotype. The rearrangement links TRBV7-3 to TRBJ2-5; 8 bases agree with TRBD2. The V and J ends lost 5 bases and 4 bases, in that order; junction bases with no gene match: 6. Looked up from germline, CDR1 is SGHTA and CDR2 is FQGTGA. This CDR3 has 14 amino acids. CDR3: CASSESGSGETQYF. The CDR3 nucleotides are TGTGCCAGCAGCGAGAGCGGGAGCGGAGAGACCCAGTACTTC.

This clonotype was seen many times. The DNA for the CDR3 is TGTGCCAGCAGCCCTTTCCAGGGGGCGATGAATCAGCCCCAGCATTTT. This gives the protein CASSPFQGAMNQPQHF. V and J are TRBV27 and TRBJ1-5, with TRBD1 matching over 8 bases. The junction had 11 bases not matched to a gene; V was cut back by 6 bases and J by 4 bases. The CDR3 extends over 16 amino acids. The germline V gene has CDR1 MNHEY and CDR2 SMNVEV (reference sequence).

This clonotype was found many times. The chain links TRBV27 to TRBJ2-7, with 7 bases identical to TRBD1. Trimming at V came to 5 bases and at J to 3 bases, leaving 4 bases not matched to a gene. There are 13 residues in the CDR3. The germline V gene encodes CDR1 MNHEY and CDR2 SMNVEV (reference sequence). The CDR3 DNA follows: TGTGCCAGCAGTCTGGGACAGTACTACGAGCAGTACTTC. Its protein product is CASSLGQYYEQYF.